The clone carrying this T cell receptor (beta chain) was counted once. This specimen comes from a study of blood T cell repertoires in COVID-19. TCRdb's copy holds only in-frame clones and misses some; the assay was immunoSEQ multiplex PCR. The sample lists 200,000 to 250,000 clones, about 86% seen once, with about 3% in the top ten. The CDR3 consists of 13 residues. CDR1 and CDR2 (germline): LGHDT, YNNKEL (reference sequence). Between the trimmed V and J ends, which lost 0 bases and 7 bases, there was a span of 9 bases. The receptor was derived from a woman in her 30s who had recovered from COVID-19. The sequenced sample consisted of peripheral blood. The chain employs TRBV3-1 (or the pseudogene TRBV3-2) and TRBJ1-2, with D unresolved. The CDR3 region has the DNA TGTGCCAGCAGCCAAGATCGTTGGAGTGGCTACACCTTC. Translating it yields CASSQDRWSGYTF.